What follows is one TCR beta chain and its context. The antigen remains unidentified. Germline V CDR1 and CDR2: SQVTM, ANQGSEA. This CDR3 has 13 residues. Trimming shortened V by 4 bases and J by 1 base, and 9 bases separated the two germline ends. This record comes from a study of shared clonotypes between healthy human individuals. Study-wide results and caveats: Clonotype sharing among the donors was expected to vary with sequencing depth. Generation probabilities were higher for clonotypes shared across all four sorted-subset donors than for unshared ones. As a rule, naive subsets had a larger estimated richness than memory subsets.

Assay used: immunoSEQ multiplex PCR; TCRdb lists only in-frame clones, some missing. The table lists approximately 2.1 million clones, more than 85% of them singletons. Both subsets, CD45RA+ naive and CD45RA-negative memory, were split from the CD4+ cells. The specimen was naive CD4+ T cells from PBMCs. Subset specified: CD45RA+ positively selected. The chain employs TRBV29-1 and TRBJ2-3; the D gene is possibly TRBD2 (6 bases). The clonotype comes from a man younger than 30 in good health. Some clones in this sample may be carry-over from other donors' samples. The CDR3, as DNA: TGCAGCGTTGGACGGGAGCGCACAGATACGCAGTATTTT. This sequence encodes CSVGRERTDTQYF.